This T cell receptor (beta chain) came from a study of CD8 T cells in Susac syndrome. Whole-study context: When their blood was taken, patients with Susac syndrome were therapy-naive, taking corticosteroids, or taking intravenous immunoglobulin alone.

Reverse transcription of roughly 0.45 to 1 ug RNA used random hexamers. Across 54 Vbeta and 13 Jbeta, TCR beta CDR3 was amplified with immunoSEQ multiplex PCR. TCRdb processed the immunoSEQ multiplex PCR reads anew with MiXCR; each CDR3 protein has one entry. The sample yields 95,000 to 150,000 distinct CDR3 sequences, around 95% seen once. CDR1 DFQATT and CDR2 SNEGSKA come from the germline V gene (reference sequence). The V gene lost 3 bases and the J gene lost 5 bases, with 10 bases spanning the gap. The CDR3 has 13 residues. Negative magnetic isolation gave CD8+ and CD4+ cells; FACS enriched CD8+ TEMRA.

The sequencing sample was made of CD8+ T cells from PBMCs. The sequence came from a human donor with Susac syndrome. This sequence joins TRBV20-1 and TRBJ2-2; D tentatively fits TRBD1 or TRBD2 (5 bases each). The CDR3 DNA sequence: TGCAGTGCTAGTGAGGGGCGAACCGGGGAGCTGTTTTTT. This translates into CSASEGRTGELFF.